Below, 25 T cell receptor beta chains from the same sample are listed, as sequenced in a study of beta chain features in type 1 diabetes. The sequenced template was cDNA made from the entire isolated RNA. Produced via immunoSEQ multiplex PCR; TCRdb's table is partial and in-frame only. The table has 810,000 or so clones, 17% seen once. The sample comprised naive CD4+ T cells from blood. Source of these receptors: a woman aged 18-29 years in good health.

This rearrangement joins TRBV28 to TRBJ1-5; D remains unclear. The CDR3 is 11 residues long. Germline CDR1 MDHEN, CDR2 SYDVKM. Trimming stripped 3 bases from V and 8 bases from J, with 5 bases between. For the CDR3, the DNA is TGTGCCAGCAGTTTGCGCGAGCCCCAGCATTTT. Its translation is CASSLREPQHF.

This clone was picked up a small number of times. The gene calls are TRBV27 and TRBJ2-5, with unresolved D. Germline CDR1 reads MNHEY; CDR2 reads SMNVEV (reference sequence). The CDR3 spans 16 residues. Trimming left V 3 bases short and J 1 base short, with 15 bases between. The CDR3 coding sequence is TGTGCCAGCAGTTTTAGTAGGGCGTTCCCCCAAGAGACCCAGTACTTC. It codes for CASSFSRAFPQETQYF.

This chain links TRBV28 with TRBJ1-1; a possible D gene is TRBD1 (6 bases). The V gene lost 7 bases and the J gene lost 8 bases, with 14 bases spanning the gap. Germline lookup yields CDR1 MDHEN and CDR2 SYDVKM. The CDR3 covers 12 residues. The CDR3 spells CASTLRGNEAFF. The CDR3 DNA reads as TGTGCCAGCACCTTGAGGGGGAACGAAGCTTTCTTT.

The rearrangement links TRBV4-1 to TRBJ2-1, with D uncertain. The length of the CDR3 is 15 residues. V dropped 2 bases and J dropped 0 bases, with 8 bases sitting between them. Looked up from germline, CDR1 is MGHRA and CDR2 is YSYEKL. The chain's CDR3 is CASSQIQTSYNEQFF. CDR3 nucleotides: TGCGCCAGCAGCCAAATTCAGACCTCCTACAATGAGCAGTTCTTC.

This chain uses TRBV11-1 with TRBJ2-3, with no clear D. Deletions cut 5 bases from V and 4 bases from J, with 7 bases between. The CDR3 has 12 amino acids. CDR1 SGHAT and CDR2 FQDESV come from the germline V gene (reference sequence). The CDR3 loop is CASSPHSDTQYF. For the CDR3, the DNA is TGTGCCAGCAGCCCCCATTCAGATACGCAGTATTTT.

This clone was observed a handful of times. The V gene is TRBV7-9, the J gene TRBJ2-1, with D perhaps matching TRBD2 (6 bases). This CDR3 has 15 amino acids. V was clipped by 4 bases and J by 2 bases, with 12 bases between them. Germline loops: CDR1 SEHNR, CDR2 FQNEAQ (reference sequence). CDR3 in amino acids: CASSSAGWAYNEQFF. In DNA form, the CDR3 reads TGTGCCAGCAGCTCGGCGGGATGGGCCTACAATGAGCAGTTCTTC. Full variable domain (remainder filled in from reference TRBV7-9 and TRBJ2-1): DTGVSQNPRHKITKRGQNVTFRCDPISEHNRLYWYRQTLGQGPEFLTYFQNEAQLEKSRLLSDRFSAERPKGSFSTLEIQRTEQGDSAMYLCASSSAGWAYNEQFFGPGTRLTVL.

This clone was seen a few times. J is TRBJ1-2 and V is TRBV28, with TRBD1 identical over 9 bases. From germline, CDR1 is MDHEN and CDR2 SYDVKM. Trimming took 10 bases from V and 4 from J; bases not matched to a gene: 7. This CDR3 contains 13 residues. For the CDR3, the DNA is TGTGCCATCCGGGACAGGGTATTCTATGGCTACACCTTC. Residues: CAIRDRVFYGYTF.

This chain uses TRBV29-1 with TRBJ2-2, with D perhaps matching TRBD1 (5 bases). The CDR3 consists of 15 residues. The germline V and J ends were trimmed by 5 bases and 3 bases, with 16 bases remaining between them. Per the germline V gene, CDR1 is SQVTM and CDR2 is ANQGSEA. The CDR3 nucleotides read TGCAGCGTTATGGGTGGGGCCCGTGACACCGGGGAGCTGTTTTTT. Translation gives CSVMGGARDTGELFF.

This clone was observed a few times. The V and J genes are TRBV10-3 and TRBJ1-5; the D gene is possibly TRBD1 (6 bases). CDR1 is ENHRY, CDR2 SYGVKD, per germline. This CDR3 is built from 16 residues. Trimming cost V 2 bases and J 5 bases, with 16 bases left between them. The CDR3 nucleotides read TGTGCCATCAGTGAGGGCGGAGGGGGAGGTGATCAGCCCCAGCATTTT. Encoded protein: CAISEGGGGGDQPQHF.

The table lists this clone with a few counts. CDR3 coding DNA: TGTGCCAGCAGCTTAGCGGTCATTAACTCTGGGGCCAACGTCCTGACTTTC. Translated: CASSLAVINSGANVLTF. The V and J genes are TRBV7-2 and TRBJ2-6, with unresolved D. V was trimmed by 0 bases and J by 0 bases, leaving 9 bases between them. The CDR3 is 17 amino acids. Germline V gene sequence: CDR1 SGHTA, CDR2 FQGNSA.

CDR3 nucleotides: TGTGCCAGCAGCACCGGACAGATCCAAGAGACCCAGTACTTC. As protein: CASSTGQIQETQYF. The rearrangement joins TRBV5-4 to TRBJ2-5, with D possibly being TRBD1 (6 bases). The CDR3 consists of 14 residues. CDR1 and CDR2 from the germline V gene are SGHNT and YYREEE (reference sequence). V was pared by 4 bases and J by 1 base, with 11 bases between.

This clone has just a few counts. This rearrangement joins TRBV7-3 to TRBJ2-1, with D hard to call. Germline CDR1 reads SGHTA; CDR2 reads FQGTGA. CDR3 size: 13 residues. V was cut by 5 bases and J by 9 bases, with 14 bases left in between. The CDR3 bases are TGTGCCAGCAGCCCGACGTTTGCCGCTGAGCAGTTCTTC. Translating gives CASSPTFAAEQFF.

V is TRBV11-1 and J is TRBJ2-2, with 7 bases that match TRBD1. This CDR3 region has 15 residues. Germline-derived CDR1 and CDR2 are SGHAT and FQDESV (reference sequence). The J segment lost 3 bases and the V segment lost 5 bases, leaving 6 bases of the junction unmatched. CDR3 DNA sequence: TGTGCCAGCAGCCGCCGGGACAGCTACACCGGGGAGCTGTTTTTT. Its protein product is CASSRRDSYTGELFF.

The J gene is TRBJ2-1, the V gene TRBV18; D remains unclear. CDR1 is KGHSH, CDR2 LQKENI, per germline. The CDR3 consists of 13 residues. V was shortened by 1 base and J by 6 bases, with 7 bases between the two germline ends. The CDR3 bases are TGTGCCAGCTCACCACTGGACGGCAATGAGCAGTTCTTC. Its translation is CASSPLDGNEQFF.

This clone has just a few counts. The chain uses TRBV5-6 and TRBJ2-4; D is unresolved. CDR3 size: 15 residues. Germline CDR1 is SGHDT and CDR2 is YYEEEE. Between the trimmed V and J ends, which lost 0 bases and 0 bases, there was a span of 7 bases. The CDR3 sequence: CASSLGPLAKNIQYF. Here the CDR3 DNA reads TGTGCCAGCAGCTTGGGTCCTCTAGCCAAAAACATTCAGTACTTC.

Of note for this clone: Other DNA sequences in this sample translate to the same CDR3. V gene TRBV5-4 combines with J gene TRBJ2-5; D is perhaps TRBD2 (5 bases). The CDR3 is 14 residues long. The germline V gene has CDR1 SGHNT and CDR2 YYREEE (reference sequence). The V gene lost 0 bases and the J gene lost 1 base, with 7 bases spanning the gap. CDR3 sequence: CASSLGGSQETQYF. The DNA of the CDR3 is TGTGCCAGCAGCTTGGGCGGGTCCCAAGAGACCCAGTACTTC.

This clone appeared a few times. V usage is TRBV29-1 and J usage is TRBJ2-3; D may be TRBD1 or TRBD2 (6 bases each). The V end was cut by 3 bases, the J end by 4 bases, with 14 bases between. Germline CDR1 reads SQVTM; CDR2 reads ANQGSEA. The CDR3 is 14 amino acids. The CDR3 spells CSVDWGAAPDTQYF. CDR3 nucleotides: TGCAGCGTTGATTGGGGGGCTGCCCCAGATACGCAGTATTTT.

This clone was counted a few times. The chain recombines TRBV21-1 with TRBJ2-7; the table names TRBD1, a call not compared with the DNA. TRBV21-1 is a pseudogene locus. This CDR3 is 17 amino acids long. The CDR3 region is CASSAEPGQSIPYEQYF. Here the CDR3 DNA reads TGTGCCAGCAGCGCAGAACCGGGACAAAGCATACCCTACGAGCAGTACTTC.

Worth noting for this clone: This CDR3 is also generated by other DNA sequences in the sample. CDR3 loop: CASRGAATNEKLFF. The CDR3 DNA sequence: TGTGCCAGCAGGGGGGCGGCAACTAATGAAAAACTGTTTTTT. The genes are TRBV27 and TRBJ1-4; the D gene is possibly TRBD1 (6 bases). CDR3 length equals 14 residues. The V gene's germline CDR1 is MNHEY and CDR2 SMNVEV (reference sequence). Trimming cost V 6 bases and J 0 bases, with 8 bases left between them.

This clone was found a few times. The chain uses TRBV6-1 and TRBJ2-7; D remains unclear. The V gene lost 10 bases and the J gene lost 2 bases, with 9 bases spanning the gap. The CDR3 has 11 residues. Per germline, CDR1 MNHNS and CDR2 SASEGT. The CDR3 loop is CATHTTYEQYF. In nucleotides, the CDR3 is TGTGCCACGCATACTACCTACGAGCAGTACTTC.

The chain has TRBV19 and TRBJ2-5; TRBD1 agrees at 7 bases. The CDR3 has 15 residues. V shed 5 bases, J shed 4 bases, and the junction held 10 bases outside the gene matches. Germline lookup yields CDR1 LNHDA and CDR2 SQIVND (reference sequence). The CDR3 DNA is TGTGCCAGTAGTCCCTCCGAGGGGGCAGGAGAGACCCAGTACTTC. Protein: CASSPSEGAGETQYF.

The V call is TRBV7-6, the J call TRBJ1-1; D is uncertain. Trimming cost V 5 bases and J 6 bases, with 25 bases left between them. CDR1 is SGHVS and CDR2 is FNYEAQ in the germline V gene. The CDR3 is 17 residues long. The CDR3 DNA is TGTGCCAGCAGCCCTAGCATAAGAGCCTTTACGGAGTCTGAAGCTTTCTTT. Translation: CASSPSIRAFTESEAFF.

The chain couples TRBV18 to TRBJ2-1; tentatively, D is TRBD2 (5 bases). Germline V gene sequence: CDR1 KGHSH, CDR2 LQKENI. Trimming took off 3 bases at V and 8 bases at J, with 26 bases between the two ends. This CDR3 has 18 amino acids. The CDR3 DNA is TGTGCCAGCTCACCCAGAACCAGAGCGGATCCGGCATTGGATGAGCAGTTCTTC. Translated: CASSPRTRADPALDEQFF.

In its sample, this clone was seen a few times. The J gene is TRBJ2-1, the V gene TRBV7-9; D gene ambiguous. CDR1 and CDR2 from the germline V gene are SEHNR and FQNEAQ (reference sequence). The CDR3 loop spans 12 amino acids. Between the trimmed V and J ends, which lost 1 base and 8 bases, there was a span of 6 bases. The CDR3 DNA reads TGTGCCAGCAGCTTAGTAAACGATGAGCAGTTCTTC. This codes for CASSLVNDEQFF.

This clone was seen a handful of times. This rearrangement joins TRBV7-9 to TRBJ2-7; 9 nucleotides match TRBD2. CDR1 is SEHNR, CDR2 FQNEAQ, per germline (reference sequence). V gave up 5 bases and J gave up 2 bases; unmatched junction bases: 13. The length of the CDR3 is 17 residues. The CDR3 sequence: CASSRRKMTSGAYEQYF. Written as DNA, the CDR3 is TGTGCCAGCAGCCGCAGAAAAATGACTAGCGGAGCCTACGAGCAGTACTTC.